Below, 4 T cell receptor beta chains from the same sample are listed, as sequenced in a study of T cell responses to AZD1222 COVID-19 vaccine. Only in-frame clones appear in the TCRdb table, and some are missing; sequencing was by immunoSEQ multiplex PCR. The table records around 150,000 clones, more than 85% of them present only once. The starting material was peripheral blood, obtained 28 days after the second AZD1222 dose. The receptor set was obtained from an adult who received the AZD1222 COVID-19 vaccine.

The chain combines TRBV2 with TRBJ1-5, with 9 positions matching TRBD1. Germline V gene data show CDR1 as SNHLY and CDR2 as FYNNEI. The J segment lost 0 bases and the V segment lost 6 bases, leaving 9 bases of the junction unmatched. The CDR3 sequence is 17 residues long. The CDR3 coding sequence is TGTGCCAGCAGGGGACAGGGTGGACCTATTAGCAATCAGCCCCAGCATTTT. The encoded protein is CASRGQGGPISNQPQHF.

This rearrangement joins TRBV19 to TRBJ2-1; possibly TRBD2 for D (6 bases). This CDR3 spans 14 amino acids. CDR1 and CDR2 (germline): LNHDA, SQIVND (reference sequence). The V end was cut by 3 bases, the J end by 8 bases, with 14 bases between. The CDR3 reads CASSIEILADEQFF. The CDR3 DNA is TGTGCCAGTAGTATCGAAATACTAGCAGATGAGCAGTTCTTC.

The chain links TRBV27 to TRBJ2-2; perhaps D is TRBD1 or TRBD2 (5 bases each). There are 18 residues in the CDR3. From germline, CDR1 is MNHEY and CDR2 SMNVEV (reference sequence). V dropped 5 bases and J dropped 6 bases, with 25 bases sitting between them. CDR3 amino acids: CASSLNEGARELAGELFF. The CDR3 region has the DNA TGTGCCAGCAGTCTCAACGAGGGTGCCAGGGAATTGGCCGGGGAGCTGTTTTTT.

The V and J genes are TRBV10-2 and TRBJ2-1; 8 nucleotides agree with TRBD1. With 2 bases clipped from V and 8 bases from J, the junction kept 8 bases outside the gene matches. From germline, CDR1 is WSHSY and CDR2 SAAADI. This CDR3 is 15 amino acids long. CDR3 in DNA: TGCGCCAGCAGTGAGATAGGACAGGGTCTCGATGAGCAGTTCTTC. It translates to CASSEIGQGLDEQFF.